This T cell receptor beta chain derives from a study of T-cell reconstitution after alpha-beta-depleted transplantation in children. Whole-study findings and limits: Roughly two months post-transplant, alpha-beta T cells reportedly originated from several hundred graft clones that had expanded. Surviving thymic progenitors and recipient T cells were the source of high TCRbeta diversity at day 60 in some patients. Counts and diversity of T cells one year after transplant came mostly from newly produced T cells.

This clonotype occurred many times. No antigen is known for it. V lost 3 bases and J lost 6, with 9 bases in between. The length of the CDR3 is 12 residues. Preparation of the TCRbeta library was carried out with unique molecular identifiers. Each CDR3 protein is one row after TCRdb ran MiXCR on the PCR reads. The sample has some 300,000 distinct CDR3 sequences, roughly a tenth seen once. The sample was PBMCs, taken before TCRalphabeta/CD19-depleted stem cell transplant. The receptor was isolated from a boy younger than two with acute myeloid leukemia, due to receive a stem cell transplant. The J gene is TRBJ2-7, the V gene TRBV12-3 or TRBV12-4; a possible D gene is TRBD1 (6 bases). The CDR3 reads CASSLGAPEQYF. CDR3 nucleotide sequence: TGTGCCAGCAGTTTGGGGGCTCCCGAGCAGTACTTC.